This TCR beta chain was sequenced for a study of OX40 agonist ivuxolimab in advanced cancers. Study outcomes and limitations: Normalized T-cell clonal expansion was also low in some nonresponders.

TCRdb's table, derived via immunoSEQ multiplex PCR, lists solely in-frame clones and lacks some. The sample holds about 46,000 clones; around 87% are singletons and the top ten take roughly 10%. The V gene lost 8 bases and the J gene lost 5 bases, with 18 bases spanning the gap. This CDR3 region has 14 residues. The germline CDR1 and CDR2 sequences are MNHNS and SASEGT. With respect to this clone: Its matching antigen is unknown.

The sample here was CD4+ or CD8+ T cells sorted from blood, taken in a trial of the OX40 agonist ivuxolimab. The V gene is TRBV6-1, the J gene TRBJ2-5; D may be TRBD2 (6 bases). The receptor's source is an adult with an advanced solid tumor such as melanoma, head and neck, liver or kidney cancer. The DNA of the CDR3 is TGTGCCAGCGGGGACCAGCGGGTGCTGGAGACCCAGTACTTC. This sequence encodes CASGDQRVLETQYF.